The 27 T cell receptor beta chains in this list originate from one sample, sequenced in a study of CD8 T cells in Susac syndrome. Random hexamers were used to reverse transcribe an amount of roughly 0.45 to 1 ug RNA. TCRdb redid the calling of the immunoSEQ multiplex PCR reads with MiXCR, one entry per CDR3 protein. The sample shows 150,000 to 200,000 distinct CDR3 sequences, 93% of them seen only once. Material: CD4+ T cells from PBMCs. The receptors derive from a human donor in good health.

This chain joins TRBV7-8 and TRBJ1-4; D is undetermined. The CDR3 has 14 amino acids. The V and J ends lost 0 bases and 8 bases respectively, with 10 bases between them. Per the germline V gene, CDR1 is SGHVS and CDR2 is FQNEAQ. The CDR3 DNA sequence: TGTGCCAGCAGCTTAGCCCACATGGGGGAAAAACTGTTTTTT. Translated, it gives CASSLAHMGEKLFF.

The chain couples TRBV5-1 to TRBJ1-4, with D possibly TRBD1 on 5 matching bases. With 4 bases removed from V and 7 bases from J, the gap between germline ends came to 14 bases. The CDR3 consists of 14 residues. Germline loops: CDR1 SGHRS, CDR2 YFSETQ. Written as DNA, the CDR3 is TGCGCCAGCAGCGACCAGGGTCGGAGTGAAAAACTGTTTTTT. Translation gives CASSDQGRSEKLFF. Full variable domain (rest looked up from reference TRBV5-1 and TRBJ1-4): KAGVTQTPRYLIKTRGQQVTLSCSPISGHRSVSWYQQTPGQGLQFLFEYFSETQRNKGNFPGRFSGRQFSNSRSEMNVSTLELGDSALYLCASSDQGRSEKLFFGSGTQLSVL.

V usage is TRBV2 and J usage is TRBJ1-3; D is uncertain. This CDR3 is 13 amino acids long. V shed 7 bases and J shed 3 bases, with 10 bases lying between them. CDR1 is SNHLY and CDR2 is FYNNEI in the germline V gene. The CDR3 spells CASTSEDGNTIYF. CDR3 DNA sequence: TGTGCCAGCACCTCGGAGGATGGAAACACCATATATTTT.

The chain combines TRBV15 with TRBJ2-1; the match to TRBD2 covers 13 bases. Germline-derived CDR1 and CDR2 are LNHNV and YYDKDF (reference sequence). The CDR3 spans 17 residues. Unmatched junction bases numbered 10, after V lost 4 bases and J lost 7 bases. CDR3 amino acids: CATSTGLLAGGQNEQFF. CDR3 bases: TGTGCCACCAGCACGGGCCTACTAGCGGGGGGGCAGAATGAGCAGTTCTTC.

J is TRBJ2-3 and V is TRBV6-1, with D possibly TRBD2 on 6 matching bases. The V end lost 1 base, the J end lost 4 bases, and 15 bases lay between the germline ends. Germline V lookup: CDR1 MNHNS, CDR2 SASEGT. There are 16 residues in the CDR3. CDR3 sequence (DNA): TGTGCCAGCAGTGAAGGGCGGGACCCGAGGGCAGATACGCAGTATTTT. Protein sequence: CASSEGRDPRADTQYF.

This rearrangement joins TRBV20-1 to TRBJ2-1, with 10 bases fitting TRBD1. Germline assignment: CDR1 DFQATT and CDR2 SNEGSKA (reference sequence). The CDR3 covers 16 residues. V trimming: 1 base; J trimming: 8 bases; junction bases outside the gene matches: 11. Here the CDR3 reads CSARAAGGQGWDEQFF. The CDR3 DNA sequence: TGCAGTGCTAGAGCCGCGGGGGGACAGGGGTGGGATGAGCAGTTCTTC.

The gene calls are TRBV29-1 and TRBJ1-2; TRBD1 aligns across 7 bases. V gave up 6 bases and J gave up 6 bases; unmatched junction bases: 7. Germline V gene sequence: CDR1 SQVTM, CDR2 ANQGSEA. The CDR3 is 12 residues long. The CDR3 sequence is CSVSDRADGYTF. The CDR3 DNA follows: TGCAGCGTATCCGACAGGGCCGATGGCTACACCTTC. The full variable domain, completed using reference TRBV29-1 and TRBJ1-2, is SAVISQKPSRDICQRGTSLTIQCQVDSQVTMMFWYRQQPGQSLTLIATANQGSEATYESGFVIDKFPISRPNLTFSTLTVSNMSPEDSSIYLCSVSDRADGYTFGSGTRLTVV.

The V call is TRBV29-1, the J call TRBJ1-1; D is possibly TRBD1 (5 bases). Trimming removed 7 bases at V and 2 bases at J, with 14 bases between. The CDR3 has 13 amino acids. CDR1 SQVTM and CDR2 ANQGSEA come from the germline V gene. The CDR3: CSAIGQGNTEAFF. In nucleotides, the CDR3 is TGCAGCGCCATTGGTCAGGGTAACACTGAAGCTTTCTTT.

This sequence joins TRBV19 and TRBJ2-5; D call uncertain. The V end lost 4 bases, the J end lost 7 bases, and 10 bases lay between the germline ends. CDR1 LNHDA and CDR2 SQIVND come from the germline V gene (reference sequence). This CDR3 is built from 12 residues. CDR3 region: CASSREAGTQYF. In DNA form, the CDR3 reads TGTGCCAGTAGTAGAGAAGCAGGGACCCAGTACTTC.

The chain couples TRBV27 to TRBJ2-7; 7 nucleotides agree with TRBD1. Germline V lookup: CDR1 MNHEY, CDR2 SMNVEV (reference sequence). The CDR3 loop spans 15 amino acids. V gave up 2 bases and J gave up 0 bases; unmatched junction bases: 4. CDR3 protein: CASSLENRGSYEQYF. Written as DNA, the CDR3 is TGTGCCAGCAGTTTAGAGAACAGGGGCTCCTACGAGCAGTACTTC.

The V gene is TRBV7-2, the J gene TRBJ1-6; D unclear. V was pared by 1 base and J by 8 bases, with 9 bases between. Germline lookup yields CDR1 SGHTA and CDR2 FQGNSA. The CDR3 covers 14 residues. This CDR3 reads CASSLDVFYSPLHF. The CDR3 nucleotides are TGTGCCAGCAGCTTAGACGTATTCTATTCACCCCTCCACTTT.

This clonotype was counted between two and nine times. The V gene is TRBV5-1, the J gene TRBJ1-2; D gene uncertain. V was trimmed by 6 bases and J by 2 bases, leaving 8 bases between them. From germline, CDR1 is SGHRS and CDR2 YFSETQ. This CDR3 is built from 12 residues. CDR3 sequence reads: CASKEGNYGYTF. The CDR3 DNA sequence: TGCGCCAGCAAGGAGGGCAACTATGGCTACACCTTC.

The chain joins TRBV7-8 to TRBJ1-3; no definite D call. V lost 1 base and J 0 bases, leaving 10 bases between the germline ends. The CDR3 spans 16 residues. CDR1 is SGHVS, CDR2 FQNEAQ, per germline. CDR3 sequence (DNA): TGTGCCAGCAGCTTAGGTGGCAGCAACTCTGGAAACACCATATATTTT. The encoded protein is CASSLGGSNSGNTIYF.

This sequence joins TRBV9 and TRBJ2-5; no clear D. The CDR3 spans 13 residues. Germline CDR1 is SGDLS and CDR2 is YYNGEE. In nucleotides, the CDR3 is TGTGGGAAGGAACCTTGTGGGGAAGAGACCCAGTACTTC. This gives the protein CGKEPCGEETQYF.

The chain carries TRBV7-9 and TRBJ1-3, with no clear D. CDR3 length: 14 residues. CDR1 and CDR2 from the germline V gene are SEHNR and FQNEAQ (reference sequence). V dropped 5 bases and J dropped 1 base, with 9 bases sitting between them. The CDR3, as DNA: TGTGCCAGCAGCCCAGCGGTGTCTGGAAACACCATATATTTT. This translates into CASSPAVSGNTIYF.

This chain uses TRBV11-2 with TRBJ1-1; D gene ambiguous. CDR1 is SGHAT and CDR2 is FQNNGV in the germline V gene. The CDR3 sequence is 13 residues long. Trimming took off 4 bases at V and 3 bases at J, with 9 bases between the two ends. The CDR3 bases are TGTGCCAGCAGCTCAGAGCAGGACACTGAAGCTTTCTTT. Amino acid sequence: CASSSEQDTEAFF.

The rearrangement uses TRBV29-1 and TRBJ1-2, with 7 bases fitting TRBD1. This CDR3 has 14 residues. Germline CDR1 SQVTM, CDR2 ANQGSEA. J was trimmed by 5 bases and V by 3 bases; bases with no gene match: 9. The CDR3 DNA is TGCAGCGTTGATTTATTGGGACAGCGGTATGGCTACACCTTC. Translated, it gives CSVDLLGQRYGYTF.

The chain is built from TRBV18 and TRBJ1-2; no clear D. CDR1 and CDR2 from the germline V gene are KGHSH and LQKENI. This CDR3 has 14 residues. Trimming removed 2 bases from V and 2 bases from J, with 9 bases in between. For the CDR3, the DNA is TGTGCCAGCTCACCAATCGACGGAAACTATGGCTACACCTTC. It is translated as CASSPIDGNYGYTF.

The chain has TRBV6-2 or TRBV6-3 and TRBJ1-2; no firm D call. This CDR3 is built from 15 residues. Germline CDR1 is MNHEY and CDR2 is SVGEGT. V was clipped by 6 bases and J by 3 bases, with 17 bases between them. The CDR3 sequence: CASRTQGGYDYGYTF. The CDR3 nucleotides are TGTGCCAGCAGGACCCAAGGAGGGTACGACTATGGCTACACCTTC.

The V and J genes are TRBV30 and TRBJ2-5; no reliable D call. In germline, CDR1 is GTSNPN, CDR2 SVGIG (reference sequence). Trimming took off 4 bases at V and 4 bases at J, with 7 bases between the two ends. There are 11 residues in the CDR3. CDR3 sequence (DNA): TGTGCCTGGACTGCTTCAGAGACCCAGTACTTC. This sequence encodes CAWTASETQYF.

This chain links TRBV4-2 with TRBJ2-2; possibly TRBD2 for D (6 bases). The CDR3 contains 16 residues. Trimming removed 0 bases at V and 4 bases at J, with 12 bases between. CDR1 is LGHNA, CDR2 YNFKEQ, per germline. CDR3 residues: CASSQEGGSSTGELFF. The CDR3 DNA reads TGTGCCAGCAGCCAAGAGGGAGGTTCGAGCACCGGGGAGCTGTTTTTT.

The chain combines TRBV20-1 with TRBJ2-1; TRBD2 aligns across 9 bases. Germline trimming cut 3 bases from V and 7 bases from J; bases unmatched to any gene: 7. The CDR3 totals 14 residues. Germline CDR1 reads DFQATT; CDR2 reads SNEGSKA (reference sequence). The CDR3 DNA is TGCAGTGCTAGTCTCGCGGGGGGGCCAAATGAGCAGTTCTTC. It encodes CSASLAGGPNEQFF.

V is TRBV20-1 and J is TRBJ2-5; D unresolved. Germline lookup yields CDR1 DFQATT and CDR2 SNEGSKA (reference sequence). The CDR3 spans 12 residues. V lost 7 bases and J lost 5, with 14 bases in between. CDR3 region: CSVSSMGETQYF. CDR3 sequence (DNA): TGCAGTGTTTCAAGTATGGGGGAGACCCAGTACTTC.

The V and J genes are TRBV5-6 and TRBJ2-1; TRBD1 matches at 9 bases. The CDR3 loop spans 16 amino acids. Per the germline V gene, CDR1 is SGHDT and CDR2 is YYEEEE. The V and J ends lost 4 bases and 5 bases, in that order; junction bases with no gene match: 10. The CDR3 reads CASSLVGDRANNEQFF. CDR3 DNA sequence: TGTGCCAGCAGCCTGGTGGGGGACAGGGCCAACAATGAGCAGTTCTTC.

J is TRBJ2-7 and V is TRBV6-6, with 8 bases matching TRBD1. In germline, CDR1 is MNHNY, CDR2 SVGAGI (reference sequence). The length of the CDR3 is 15 residues. V dropped 0 bases and J dropped 6; count of bases not matched to a gene: 7. DNA for the CDR3: TGTGCCAGCAGTTACTCAGGACAGGGACGATCCGAGCAGTACTTC. It codes for CASSYSGQGRSEQYF.

CDR3 loop: CASSFLWVGQPQHF. The CDR3 DNA sequence: TGCGCCAGCAGCTTCTTGTGGGTTGGGCAGCCCCAGCATTTT. The chain couples TRBV4-1 to TRBJ1-5; the D is unclear. The CDR3 is 14 residues long. The germline V gene has CDR1 MGHRA and CDR2 YSYEKL. The V gene lost 5 bases and the J gene lost 7 bases, with 15 bases spanning the gap.

The rearrangement links TRBV5-4 to TRBJ1-2; 7 bases line up with TRBD1. CDR3 length: 16 amino acids. Germline V gives CDR1 SGHNT, CDR2 YYREEE (reference sequence). With V trimmed by 3 bases and J by 8 bases, 16 bases remained unmatched. CDR3 loop: CASSSQTGLGSGGYTF. CDR3 nucleotides: TGTGCCAGCAGCTCCCAGACAGGGTTGGGGTCGGGGGGCTACACCTTC. The variable domain in full, completed from reference TRBV5-4 and TRBJ1-2, reads ETGVTQSPTHLIKTRGQQVTLRCSSQSGHNTVSWYQQALGQGPQFIFQYYREEENGRGNFPPRFSGLQFPNYSSELNVNALELDDSALYLCASSSQTGLGSGGYTFGSGTRLTVV.